The clone carrying this TCR beta chain was seen only a few times. Its antigen is not identified. Germline V gives CDR1 DFQATT, CDR2 SNEGSKA (reference sequence). The CDR3 totals 14 residues. V gave up 2 bases and J gave up 0 bases, with 11 bases separating them. TCRdb itself ran the RT-PCR reads through MiXCR, one entry per CDR3 protein. The profile shows roughly 630,000 distinct CDR3 sequences, around 15% of them singletons. The sample originates from a study of response to subunit inactivated influenza vaccine. Findings of the study overall: Authors suggested few new T cells are recruited by each seasonal influenza vaccination.

Sequenced material: PBMCs from blood, taken 14 days before vaccination. This chain links TRBV20-1 with TRBJ2-7; the D gene is possibly TRBD1 (6 bases). The TCR comes from a man aged 45-65 years who received an inactivated influenza vaccine. DNA of the CDR3: TGCAGTGCTAGATCATGGGACACCTCCTACGAGCAGTACTTC. It specifies CSARSWDTSYEQYF.